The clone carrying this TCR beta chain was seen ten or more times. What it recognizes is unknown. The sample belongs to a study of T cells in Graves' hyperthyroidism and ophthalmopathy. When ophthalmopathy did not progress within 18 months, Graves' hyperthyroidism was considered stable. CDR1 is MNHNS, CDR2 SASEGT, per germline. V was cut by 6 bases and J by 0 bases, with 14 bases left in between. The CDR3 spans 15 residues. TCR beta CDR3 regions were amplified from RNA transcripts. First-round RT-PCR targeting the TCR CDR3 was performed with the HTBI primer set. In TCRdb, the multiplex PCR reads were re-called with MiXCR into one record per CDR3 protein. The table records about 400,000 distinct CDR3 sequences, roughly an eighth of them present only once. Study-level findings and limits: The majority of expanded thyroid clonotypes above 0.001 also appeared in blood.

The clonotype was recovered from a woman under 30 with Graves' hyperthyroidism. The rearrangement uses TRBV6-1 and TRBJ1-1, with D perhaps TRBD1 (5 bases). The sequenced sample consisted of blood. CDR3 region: CASSPTDNMNTEAFF. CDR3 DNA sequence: TGTGCCAGCAGCCCGACAGACAACATGAACACTGAAGCTTTCTTT.